This TCR beta chain was found in a study of T cell responses to AZD1222 COVID-19 vaccine. This CDR3 spans 13 amino acids. The V and J ends lost 4 bases and 9 bases, in that order; junction bases with no gene match: 4. TCRdb keeps only in-frame clones here, not all; method: immunoSEQ multiplex PCR. The profile shows 95,000 to 100,000 clones, roughly 83% of them singletons. Material: peripheral blood, obtained 28 days after the second AZD1222 dose. The chain has TRBV23-1 and TRBJ1-5; 9 bases fit TRBD1. TRBV23-1 counts as an open reading frame of uncertain function. The source is an adult who received the AZD1222 COVID-19 vaccine. Here the CDR3 reads CASSRTGAVPQHF. DNA of the CDR3: TGCGCCAGCAGTCGGACAGGGGCCGTGCCCCAGCATTTT.